This entry features one T cell receptor (beta chain) sequence. The data were obtained in a study of human T cells and chemical hapten exposure. TCRdb re-called the RACE reads through MiXCR, storing one row per CDR3 protein. The sample holds some 350,000 distinct CDR3 sequences; around 7% are singletons and the top ten take around 8.4%. The sample's time point: patch test 1, 2 weeks after DPC sensitization. This sample's treatment: therapeutic diphenylcyclopropenone sensitization with weekly scalp DPC. CDR1 and CDR2 (germline): DFQATT, SNEGSKA (reference sequence). Trimming removed 2 bases at V and 1 base at J, with 20 bases between. The CDR3 runs 17 residues.

Specimen: whole blood, collected in connection with sensitization to the hapten diphenylcyclopropenone (DPC). This TCR was sampled from a woman under 30 with alopecia areata. Some clones in this sample may be carry-over from other donors' samples. The genes are TRBV20-1 and TRBJ1-1, with D possibly being TRBD1 (5 bases). CDR3 sequence: CSARTTFLSGGNTEAFF. Here the CDR3 DNA reads TGCAGTGCTAGAACGACATTCCTCTCCGGGGGGAACACTGAAGCTTTCTTT.